This record covers a single T cell receptor beta chain. Its antigen is as yet unknown. The protocol was immunoSEQ multiplex PCR, while the TCRdb copy is restricted to in-frame clones and leaves out a portion. Here the sample spans some 40,000 clones, around 95% being singletons. Germline V gene data show CDR1 as MNHEY and CDR2 as SMNVEV (reference sequence). V dropped 7 bases and J dropped 6; count of bases not matched to a gene: 7. CDR3 length: 13 amino acids. The data stem from a study of T cells in tuberculosis. Study-level findings and limits: Active tuberculosis patients had shorter CDR3-alpha; the beta difference was nonsignificant.

Sample: PBMCs. The chain is built from TRBV27 and TRBJ2-7, with 9 bases aligning to TRBD1. The receptor comes from a donor aged 10 to 29 with latent tuberculosis or without tuberculosis infection. CDR3 bases: TGTGCCAGCACCTTGGGACAGGGCCTCGAGCAGTACTTC. Translated, it gives CASTLGQGLEQYF.